This T cell receptor (beta chain) was obtained from a study of T cells in Graves' hyperthyroidism and ophthalmopathy. Study-level findings and limits: Model-based prediction identified ophthalmopathy a median roughly 6.1 months prior to its onset.

Ten or more counts support this clonotype. As yet, its antigen is unknown. Amplified regions were TCR beta CDR3 sequences from RNA transcripts. First-round RT-PCR with HTBI primers amplified the TCR CDR3 region. MiXCR was run by TCRdb on the multiplex PCR reads, yielding one entry per CDR3 protein. The sample includes hundreds of thousands of distinct CDR3 sequences, around 20% seen only once; the top ten take over 15%. CDR1 and CDR2 from the germline V gene are SNHLY and FYNNEI. This CDR3 region has 17 residues. V was shortened by 0 bases and J by 4 bases, with 18 bases between the two germline ends. The chain is built from TRBV2 and TRBJ1-2; D not certain. Sequenced: blood. This clonotype originated in a woman between 50 and 59 years old with Graves' hyperthyroidism that later progressed to Graves' ophthalmopathy. The CDR3 DNA sequence: TGTGCCAGCAGTGAAGCGCTAAAGAGGGCCGACCTCTATGGCTACACCTTC. Translating it yields CASSEALKRADLYGYTF.